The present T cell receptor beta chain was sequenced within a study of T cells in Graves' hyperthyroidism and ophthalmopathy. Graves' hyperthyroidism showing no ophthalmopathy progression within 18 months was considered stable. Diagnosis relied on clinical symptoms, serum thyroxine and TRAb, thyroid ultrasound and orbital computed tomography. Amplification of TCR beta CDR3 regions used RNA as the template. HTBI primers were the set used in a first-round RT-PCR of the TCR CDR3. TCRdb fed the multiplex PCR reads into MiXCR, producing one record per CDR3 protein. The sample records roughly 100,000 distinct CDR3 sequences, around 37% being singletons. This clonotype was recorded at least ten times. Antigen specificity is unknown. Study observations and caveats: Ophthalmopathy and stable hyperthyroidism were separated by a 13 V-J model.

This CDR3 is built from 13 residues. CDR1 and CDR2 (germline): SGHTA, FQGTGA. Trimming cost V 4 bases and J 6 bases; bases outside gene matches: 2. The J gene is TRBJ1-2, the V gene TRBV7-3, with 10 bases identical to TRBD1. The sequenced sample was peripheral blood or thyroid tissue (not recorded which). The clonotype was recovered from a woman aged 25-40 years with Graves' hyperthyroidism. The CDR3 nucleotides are TGTGCCAGCAGCTCCGGGACAGGGGATGGCTACACCTTC. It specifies CASSSGTGDGYTF.